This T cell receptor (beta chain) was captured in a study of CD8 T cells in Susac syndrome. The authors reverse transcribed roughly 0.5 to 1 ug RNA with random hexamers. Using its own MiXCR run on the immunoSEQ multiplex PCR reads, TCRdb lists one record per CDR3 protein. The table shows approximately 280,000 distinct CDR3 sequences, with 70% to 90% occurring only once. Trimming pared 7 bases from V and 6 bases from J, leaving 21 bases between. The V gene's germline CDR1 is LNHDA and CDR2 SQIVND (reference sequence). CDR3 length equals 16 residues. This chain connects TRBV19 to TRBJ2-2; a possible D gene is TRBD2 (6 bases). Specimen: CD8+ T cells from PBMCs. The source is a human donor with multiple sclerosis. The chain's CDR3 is CASKGRGISLSGELFF. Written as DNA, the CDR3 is TGTGCCAGTAAGGGTCGCGGGATTTCCCTATCCGGGGAGCTGTTTTTT.